This entry describes one T cell receptor beta chain. What it binds is not known. TCRdb used MiXCR to reprocess the RT-PCR reads, holding one entry per CDR3 protein. Found here are 610,000 or so distinct CDR3 sequences, approximately 14% of them singletons; the top ten hold 11%. These data originate in a study of response to subunit inactivated influenza vaccine. Whole-study results and caveats: It was the authors' suggestion that each seasonal influenza vaccination recruits few new T cells.

This CDR3 has 16 amino acids. Looked up from germline, CDR1 is KGHSH and CDR2 is LQKENI. The junction had 7 bases not matched to a gene; V was cut back by 3 bases and J by 0 bases. This clonotype was sampled from a middle-aged man who received an inactivated influenza vaccine. The V call is TRBV18, the J call TRBJ2-7; 8 nucleotides match TRBD1. Sequenced material: PBMCs from blood, taken approximately 13 days after vaccination. DNA of the CDR3: TGTGCCAGCTCACCGGCGACAGGGGTCCCCTCCTACGAGCAGTACTTC. Its translation is CASSPATGVPSYEQYF. Based on the CDR3 plus reference TRBV18 and TRBJ2-7, the full variable domain is NAGVMQNPRHLVRRRGQEARLRCSPMKGHSHVYWYRQLPEEGLKFMVYLQKENIIDESGMPKERFSAEFPKEGPSILRIQQVVRGDSAAYFCASSPATGVPSYEQYFGPGTRLTVT.